These 8 T cell receptor beta chains were all obtained from the same sample, sequenced in a study of human T cells and chemical hapten exposure. This sample's time point: patch test 1, 2 weeks after DPC sensitization. The treatment: therapeutic diphenylcyclopropenone sensitization with weekly scalp DPC. TCRdb called the RACE reads again in MiXCR, with one record for every CDR3 protein. Of approximately 100,000 distinct CDR3 sequences listed, roughly 11% are singletons. Source: whole blood, taken in connection with sensitization to the hapten diphenylcyclopropenone (DPC). These receptors all come from a woman aged 40-49 years with alopecia areata. Some clones in this sample may be carry-over from other donors' samples.

This clonotype occurred a few times. J is TRBJ2-7 and V is TRBV7-2; maybe TRBD1 (5 bases). CDR1 SGHTA and CDR2 FQGNSA come from the germline V gene. This CDR3 has 13 amino acids. Trimming stripped 8 bases from V and 2 bases from J, with 13 bases between. The CDR3 DNA sequence: TGTGCCAGCGGACACGGGCGCGCCTACGAGCAGTACTTC. Its protein is CASGHGRAYEQYF.

The sample holds a few counts of this clonotype. This chain uses TRBV20-1 with TRBJ1-4, with a weak D call TRBD1 (6 bases). V lost 6 bases and J lost 8, with 13 bases in between. Germline V gene data show CDR1 as DFQATT and CDR2 as SNEGSKA (reference sequence). This CDR3 spans 12 amino acids. CDR3 sequence reads: CSASGRGEKLFF. The CDR3 DNA reads TGCAGTGCCAGCGGGAGGGGGGAAAAACTGTTTTTT.

This clonotype showed up many times. The chain joins TRBV30 to TRBJ2-1; unclear D gene. The CDR3 is 12 amino acids. Trimming removed 3 bases from V and 4 bases from J, with 7 bases in between. In germline, CDR1 is GTSNPN, CDR2 SVGIG (reference sequence). The CDR3 region is CAWRGGYNEQFF. The CDR3 nucleotides read TGTGCCTGGAGGGGCGGTTACAATGAGCAGTTCTTC.

This clonotype was recorded many times. The chain joins TRBV5-1 to TRBJ2-5; 15 nucleotides agree with TRBD2. Per the germline V gene, CDR1 is SGHRS and CDR2 is YFSETQ. The J segment lost 1 base and the V segment lost 3 bases, leaving 7 bases of the junction unmatched. The CDR3 is 18 amino acids. In DNA form, the CDR3 reads TGCGCCAGCAGCTGGGGGGGACTAGCGGGAGGCGTCCAAGAGACCCAGTACTTC. This codes for CASSWGGLAGGVQETQYF.

Remarks on this clonotype: This may come from a read error, since a much larger clone is one base off. The chain links TRBV28 to TRBJ2-7; perhaps TRBD2 as D (6 bases). From germline, CDR1 is MDHEN and CDR2 SYDVKM. The CDR3 is 14 residues long. The DNA for the CDR3 is TGTGCCAGCAGGGGTAGCGGACCGGGCCACGAGCACTACTTC. It is translated as CASRGSGPGHEHYF.

The V gene is TRBV4-3, the J gene TRBJ2-3; a weak D match, TRBD1 (5 bases). From germline, CDR1 is LGHNA and CDR2 YSLEER. The CDR3 loop spans 15 amino acids. V gave up 5 bases and J gave up 3 bases, with 15 bases separating them. In DNA form, the CDR3 reads TGCGCCAGCAGCTACGATGGGGCCCAAACAGATACGCAGTATTTT. As protein: CASSYDGAQTDTQYF.

The chain is built from TRBV4-2 and TRBJ1-1, with TRBD1 matching 7 bases. V was pared by 5 bases and J by 0 bases, with 6 bases of the junction left unmatched. Germline CDR1 reads LGHNA; CDR2 reads YNFKEQ. The CDR3 contains 15 residues. The CDR3 nucleotides are TGTGCCAGCAGCGCAAGGGACAGTCTGAACACTGAAGCTTTCTTT. Translated: CASSARDSLNTEAFF.

The J gene is TRBJ2-6, the V gene TRBV4-3; perhaps TRBD1 as D (6 bases). Germline loops: CDR1 LGHNA, CDR2 YSLEER. CDR3 length: 19 amino acids. Trimming removed 1 base at V and 0 bases at J, with 16 bases between. CDR3 sequence (DNA): TGCGCCAGCAGCCAAGCGAGCAGGGACACCAGCTCTGGGGCCAACGTCCTGACTTTC. Protein: CASSQASRDTSSGANVLTF.